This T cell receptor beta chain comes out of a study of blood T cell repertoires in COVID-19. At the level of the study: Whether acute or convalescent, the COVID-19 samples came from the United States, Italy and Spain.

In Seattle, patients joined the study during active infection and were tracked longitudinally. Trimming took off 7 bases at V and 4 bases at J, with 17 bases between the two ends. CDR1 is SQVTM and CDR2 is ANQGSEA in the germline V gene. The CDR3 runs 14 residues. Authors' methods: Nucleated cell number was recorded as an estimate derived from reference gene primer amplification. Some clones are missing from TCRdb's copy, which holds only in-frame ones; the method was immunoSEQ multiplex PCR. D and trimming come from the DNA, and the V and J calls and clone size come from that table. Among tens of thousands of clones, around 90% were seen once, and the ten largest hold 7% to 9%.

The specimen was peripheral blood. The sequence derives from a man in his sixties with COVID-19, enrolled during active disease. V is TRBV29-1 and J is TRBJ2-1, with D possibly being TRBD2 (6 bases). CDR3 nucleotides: TGCAGCGCCTCCGAGGGAGGAGGGTACAATGAGCAGTTCTTC. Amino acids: CSASEGGGYNEQFF.